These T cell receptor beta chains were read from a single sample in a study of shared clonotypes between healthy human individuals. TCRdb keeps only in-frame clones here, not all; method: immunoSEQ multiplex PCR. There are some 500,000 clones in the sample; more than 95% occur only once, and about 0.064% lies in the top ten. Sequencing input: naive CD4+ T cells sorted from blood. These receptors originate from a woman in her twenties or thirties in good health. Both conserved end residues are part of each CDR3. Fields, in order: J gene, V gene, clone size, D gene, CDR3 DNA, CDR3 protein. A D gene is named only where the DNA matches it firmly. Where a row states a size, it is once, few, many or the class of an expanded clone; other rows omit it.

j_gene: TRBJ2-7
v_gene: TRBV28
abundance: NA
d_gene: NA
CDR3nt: TGTGCCAGCAGTTTCCCTGGGACCTCCACCTACGAGCAGTACTTC
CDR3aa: CASSFPGTSTYEQYF

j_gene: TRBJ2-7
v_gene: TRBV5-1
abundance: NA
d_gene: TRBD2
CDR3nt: TGCGCCAGCAGCTTGGGATATAGCGGGAGTCGCGAGCAGTACTTC
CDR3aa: CASSLGYSGSREQYF

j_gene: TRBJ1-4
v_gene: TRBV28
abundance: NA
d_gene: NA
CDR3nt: TGTGCCAGCGGATCCTCGTGGCGCGGGGAAAAACTGTTTTTT
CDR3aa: CASGSSWRGEKLFF

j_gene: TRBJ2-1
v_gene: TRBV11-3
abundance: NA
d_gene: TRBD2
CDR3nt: TGTGCCAGCAGCTTAAAGGGACTAGCGGGTGAAAAGCAGTTCTTC
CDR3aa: CASSLKGLAGEKQFF

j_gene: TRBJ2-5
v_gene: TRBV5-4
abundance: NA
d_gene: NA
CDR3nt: TGTGCCAGCAGCTTGGGTTTGGGAGAGACCCAGTACTTC
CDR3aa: CASSLGLGETQYF

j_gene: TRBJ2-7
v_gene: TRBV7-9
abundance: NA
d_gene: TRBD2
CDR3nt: TGTGCCAGCAGCGAGGGGACTAGCGGGAGATACGAGCAGTACTTC
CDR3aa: CASSEGTSGRYEQYF

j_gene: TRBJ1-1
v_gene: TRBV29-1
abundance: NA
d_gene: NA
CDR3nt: TGCAGCGCTACGGGCCGATTGGGCACTGAAGCTTTCTTT
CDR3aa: CSATGRLGTEAFF

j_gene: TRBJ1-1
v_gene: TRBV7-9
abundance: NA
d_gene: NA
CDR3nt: TGTGCCAGCAGCTTAGATCTATTTGTTGAAGCTTTCTTT
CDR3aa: CASSLDLFVEAFF

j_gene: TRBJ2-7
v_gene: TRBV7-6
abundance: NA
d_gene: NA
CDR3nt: TGTGCCAGCAGCTTAGGCGCCGGAGCCTACGAGCAGTACTTC
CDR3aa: CASSLGAGAYEQYF

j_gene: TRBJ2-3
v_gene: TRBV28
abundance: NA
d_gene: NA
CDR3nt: TGTGCCAGCAGTTATCAGGGGTTCACAGATACGCAGTATTTT
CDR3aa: CASSYQGFTDTQYF

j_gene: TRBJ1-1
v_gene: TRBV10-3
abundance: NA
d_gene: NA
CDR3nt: TGTGCCATCAGTGAGTCGAATAGTAGGAACACTGAAGCTTTCTTT
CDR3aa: CAISESNSRNTEAFF

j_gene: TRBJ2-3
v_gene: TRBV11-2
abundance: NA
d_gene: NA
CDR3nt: TGTGCCAGCAGCTCGGCCAGCACAGATACGCAGTATTTT
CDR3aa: CASSSASTDTQYF

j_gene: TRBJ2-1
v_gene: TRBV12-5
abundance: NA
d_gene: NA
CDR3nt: TGTGCTAGTGGTTTGACGGGACAAGTTTACTACAATGAGCAGTTCTTC
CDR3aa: CASGLTGQVYYNEQFF

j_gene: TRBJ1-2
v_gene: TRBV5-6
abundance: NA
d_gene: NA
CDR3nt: TGTGCCAGCAGCTTTGATTGGGGAAACTATGGCTACACCTTC
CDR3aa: CASSFDWGNYGYTF

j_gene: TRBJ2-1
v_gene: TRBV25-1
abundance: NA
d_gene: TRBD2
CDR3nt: TGTGCCAGCAGCGCGGGATCAGTGGGGAGGGCTTACAATGAGCAGTTCTTC
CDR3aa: CASSAGSVGRAYNEQFF

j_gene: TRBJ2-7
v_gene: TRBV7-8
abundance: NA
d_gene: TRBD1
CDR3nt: TGTGCCAGCAGCATCTACGGACAGGGTACCGCCTACGAGCAGTACTTC
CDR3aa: CASSIYGQGTAYEQYF

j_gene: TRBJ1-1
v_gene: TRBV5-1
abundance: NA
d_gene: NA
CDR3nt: TGCGCCAGCAGCGTGGGACGCTCGGGTGGGACTGAAGCTTTCTTT
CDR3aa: CASSVGRSGGTEAFF

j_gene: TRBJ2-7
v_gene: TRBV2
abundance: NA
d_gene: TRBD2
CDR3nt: TGTGCCAGCAGTCCGGGACTAGCGGAATCCTACGAGCAGTACTTC
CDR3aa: CASSPGLAESYEQYF

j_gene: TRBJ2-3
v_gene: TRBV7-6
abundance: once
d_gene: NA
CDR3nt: TGTGCCAGCAGCCTAGGTATGGGGCAGAGTACGCAGTATTTT
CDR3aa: CASSLGMGQSTQYF

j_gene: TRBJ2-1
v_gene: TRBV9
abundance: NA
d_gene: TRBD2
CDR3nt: TGTGCCAGCAGCGTAGGGCCTAGCGGGATAGGGTACAATGAGCAGTTCTTC
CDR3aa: CASSVGPSGIGYNEQFF

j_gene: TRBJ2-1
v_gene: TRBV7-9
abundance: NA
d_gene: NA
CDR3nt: TGTGCCAGCACCCGGACGGCGAATGAGCAGTTCTTC
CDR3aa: CASTRTANEQFF

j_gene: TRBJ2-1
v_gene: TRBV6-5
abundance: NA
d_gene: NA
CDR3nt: TGTGCCAGCAGCAGCGAAACCTACAATGAGCAGTTCTTC
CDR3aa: CASSSETYNEQFF

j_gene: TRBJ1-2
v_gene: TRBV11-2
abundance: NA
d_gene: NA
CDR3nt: TGTGCCAGCAGCTTAGACGTCGGCTATGGCTACACCTTC
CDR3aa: CASSLDVGYGYTF

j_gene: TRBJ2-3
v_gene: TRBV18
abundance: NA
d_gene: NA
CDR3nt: TGTGCCAGCTCACGACAGCACACAGATACGCAGTATTTT
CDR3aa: CASSRQHTDTQYF

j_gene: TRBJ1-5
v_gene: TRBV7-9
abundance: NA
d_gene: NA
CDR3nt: TGTGCCAGCAGCGGGCTAGGCCCCAATCAGCCCCAGCATTTT
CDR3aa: CASSGLGPNQPQHF

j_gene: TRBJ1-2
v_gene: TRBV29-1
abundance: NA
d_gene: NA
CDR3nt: TGCAGCGTTGCCAGGGACTATGGCTACACCTTC
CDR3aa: CSVARDYGYTF

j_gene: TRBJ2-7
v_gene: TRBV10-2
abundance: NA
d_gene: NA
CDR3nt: TGCGCCAGCAGCTCCGGGGGCGAGCAGTACTTC
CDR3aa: CASSSGGEQYF

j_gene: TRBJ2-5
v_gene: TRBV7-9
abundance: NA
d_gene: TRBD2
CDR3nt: TGTGCCAGCAGCTCATCCGGGACTAGCCCAAGGGGGACCCAGTACTTC
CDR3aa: CASSSSGTSPRGTQYF

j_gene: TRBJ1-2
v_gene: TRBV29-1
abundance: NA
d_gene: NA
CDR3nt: TGCAGCGGAGATTGGACAAACTATGGCTACACCTTC
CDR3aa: CSGDWTNYGYTF

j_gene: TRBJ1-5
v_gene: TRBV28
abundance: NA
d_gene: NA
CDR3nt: TGTGCCAGCAGTTTCGGGGATTTGGACAATCAGCCCCAGCATTTT
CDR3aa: CASSFGDLDNQPQHF

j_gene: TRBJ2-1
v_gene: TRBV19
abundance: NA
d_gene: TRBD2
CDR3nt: TGTGCCAGTCAACAGCGGGAGCGGGAGCAGTTCTTC
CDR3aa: CASQQREREQFF

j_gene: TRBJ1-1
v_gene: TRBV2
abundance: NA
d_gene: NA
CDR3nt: TGTGCCAGCTGGGGGGACGCGAACACTGAAGCTTTCTTT
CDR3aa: CASWGDANTEAFF

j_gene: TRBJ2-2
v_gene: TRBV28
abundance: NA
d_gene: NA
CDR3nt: TGTGCCAGCAGTTTGGATCCTGGCACCGGGGAGCTGTTTTTT
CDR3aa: CASSLDPGTGELFF

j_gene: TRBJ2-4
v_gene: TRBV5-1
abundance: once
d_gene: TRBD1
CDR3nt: TGCGCCAGCAGCGCAGGGGTGAGGGGGCCAGCCAAAAACATTCAGTACTTC
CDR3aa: CASSAGVRGPAKNIQYF

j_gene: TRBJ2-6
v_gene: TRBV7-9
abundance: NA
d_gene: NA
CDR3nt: TGTGCCAGCATCCAGACCGGGACCGAGGCAGCTGGGGCCAACGTCCTGACTTTC
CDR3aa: CASIQTGTEAAGANVLTF

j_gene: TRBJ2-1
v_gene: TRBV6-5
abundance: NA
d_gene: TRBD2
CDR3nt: TGTGCCAGCAGCTTAGCGGGAGTCTCAAATGAGCAGTTCTTC
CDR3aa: CASSLAGVSNEQFF

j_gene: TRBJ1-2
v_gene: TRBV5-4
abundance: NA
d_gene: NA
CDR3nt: TGTGCCAGCAGCTCCGGGAGCCGGGGCTACACCTTC
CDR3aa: CASSSGSRGYTF